Listed below are T cell receptor beta chains from one sample, sequenced in a study of blood T cell repertoires in COVID-19. The table came from immunoSEQ multiplex PCR; TCRdb's copy has only in-frame clones and leaves some out. The sample lists some 93,000 clones; around nine tenths were seen once. Sequencing input: peripheral blood. The receptors shown here come from a woman aged 80 or over with acute or convalescent COVID-19. Both conserved end residues are part of each CDR3. The D gene is left open where the match is weak. Part of the rows lack a size; the others show once, few, many or a class for expanded clones.

TRBJ2-5 . . TRBV12-3/TRBV12-4 CASSFGRETQYF TGTGCCAGCAGTTTTGGGCGAGAGACCCAGTACTTC
TRBJ1-1 . . TRBV19 CASSPLRGRNTEAFF TGTGCCAGTAGTCCCCTCAGGGGCAGGAACACTGAAGCTTTCTTT
TRBJ1-1 . once TRBV2 CASGREVKNTEAFF TGTGCCAGCGGGAGAGAGGTGAAGAACACTGAAGCTTTCTTT
TRBJ2-3 . . TRBV19 CASSIDGTDTQYF TGTGCCAGTAGTATAGACGGCACAGATACGCAGTATTTT
TRBJ2-7 . . TRBV5-6 CASSLEPAYEQYF TGTGCCAGCAGCTTGGAACCAGCCTACGAGCAGTACTTC
TRBJ2-2 . . TRBV19 CASSRSQGGTGELFF TGTGCCAGTAGTCGCTCCCAGGGGGGTACCGGGGAGCTGTTTTTT
TRBJ2-2 TRBD1 few TRBV4-2 CASSRTGGSGELFF TGTGCCAGCAGCCGGACAGGGGGCTCCGGGGAGCTGTTTTTT
TRBJ2-3 . . TRBV6-5 CASSYGWDTQYF TGTGCCAGCAGTTACGGCTGGGATACGCAGTATTTT
TRBJ2-7 TRBD2 . TRBV9 CASSVEAGGPYEQYF TGTGCCAGCAGCGTAGAAGCGGGGGGGCCGTACGAGCAGTACTTC
TRBJ2-7 . . TRBV5-5 CASSPEGGYEQYF TGTGCCAGCAGCCCGGAAGGAGGGTACGAGCAGTACTTC
TRBJ2-1 TRBD2 . TRBV25-1 CASSEEPSGGGNEQFF TGTGCCAGCAGTGAGGAGCCTAGCGGGGGGGGGAATGAGCAGTTCTTC
TRBJ1-5 TRBD1 . TRBV7-2 CASSLDRGNQPQHF TGTGCCAGCAGCCTAGACAGGGGGAATCAGCCCCAGCATTTT
TRBJ2-3 TRBD2 . TRBV5-1 CARSPGGGRTDTQYF TGCGCCCGCAGCCCGGGGGGGGGCCGCACAGATACGCAGTATTTT
TRBJ1-2 . . TRBV5-4 CASHLGGPRDHGYTF TGTGCCAGCCATCTGGGGGGTCCGAGGGACCATGGCTACACCTTC
TRBJ1-5 TRBD1 few TRBV19 CASRTGAHDQPQHF TGTGCCAGTAGGACAGGGGCGCACGATCAGCCCCAGCATTTT
TRBJ2-1 . . TRBV24-1 CAAAGASVNEQFF TGTGCCGCAGCAGGGGCGTCCGTGAATGAGCAGTTCTTC
TRBJ2-5 . . TRBV5-8 CASGGGGTSKETQYF TGTGCCAGCGGAGGTGGAGGTACTAGTAAGGAGACCCAGTACTTC
TRBJ2-7 . . TRBV12-3/TRBV12-4 CASSFRETYEQYF TGTGCCAGCAGTTTCCGCGAAACTTACGAGCAGTACTTC
TRBJ1-2 TRBD1 . TRBV28 CASSLGQENYGYTF TGTGCCAGCAGTCTAGGACAGGAGAACTATGGCTACACCTTC
TRBJ1-3 TRBD1 . TRBV19 CASSPRTGGRNTIYF TGTGCCAGTAGTCCCCGGACAGGGGGCAGAAACACCATATATTTT
TRBJ1-2 . . TRBV29-1 CSVDRANYGYTF TGCAGCGTTGATCGTGCTAACTATGGCTACACCTTC
TRBJ2-7 . . TRBV2 CASVKPIRYEQYF TGTGCCAGCGTAAAGCCTATTCGATACGAGCAGTACTTC
TRBJ2-1 . . TRBV20-1 CSAPRGNEQFF TGCAGTGCCCCCCGGGGTAATGAGCAGTTCTTC
TRBJ1-5 . few TRBV23-1 CASSHPVDRYSNQPQHF TGCGCCAGCAGTCACCCCGTGGACAGATATAGCAATCAGCCCCAGCATTTT
TRBJ2-5 TRBD2 . TRBV7-2 CASSSSTSGGLETQYF TGTGCCAGCAGCTCCTCGACTAGCGGGGGCTTGGAGACCCAGTACTTC
TRBJ1-1 . . TRBV6-5 CASRVIRGGTEAFF TGTGCCAGCAGGGTCATCAGGGGTGGGACTGAAGCTTTCTTT
TRBJ1-1 . few TRBV6-6 CASRLYSEAFF TGTGCCAGCAGATTGTATTCTGAAGCTTTCTTT
TRBJ1-2 TRBD1 . TRBV24-1 CATSGTGTGVGYTF TGTGCCACCAGTGGGACCGGGACAGGGGTCGGCTACACCTTC
TRBJ2-1 TRBD2 . TRBV2 CASSEGGGSSYNEQFF TGTGCCAGCAGTGAAGGGGGGGGAAGCTCCTACAATGAGCAGTTCTTC
TRBJ1-1 . . TRBV19 CASSSRQRSTEAFF TGTGCCAGTAGCTCTCGTCAGAGGAGCACTGAAGCTTTCTTT
TRBJ2-5 TRBD2 . TRBV7-3 CASSPRGGETQYF TGTGCCAGCAGCCCCCGGGGGGGAGAGACCCAGTACTTC
TRBJ1-3 . . TRBV7-8 CASSPRTISLGNTIYF TGTGCCAGCAGCCCGCGGACTATTTCTCTTGGAAACACCATATATTTT
TRBJ1-1 . . TRBV5-5 CASSLEPLRNTEAFF TGTGCCAGCAGCTTGGAGCCGCTCCGGAACACTGAAGCTTTCTTT
TRBJ2-1 . . TRBV11-3 CASSLDPGEQFF TGTGCCAGCAGCTTAGACCCCGGGGAGCAGTTCTTC
TRBJ2-1 TRBD2 once TRBV11-2 CASSPGTSGRDEQFF TGTGCCAGCAGTCCCGGGACTAGCGGGAGAGATGAGCAGTTCTTC
TRBJ2-7 TRBD1 . TRBV5-1 CASSLGTGAYEQYF TGCGCCAGCAGCTTGGGGACAGGGGCCTACGAGCAGTACTTC
TRBJ2-7 TRBD2 . TRBV7-2 CASSLGGGNEQYF TGTGCCAGCAGCTTAGGGGGGGGGAACGAGCAGTACTTC